The 32 T cell receptor beta chains in this list originate from one sample, sequenced in a study of CD8+CD57+ T cells in acquired aplastic anemia. Patients who underwent sequencing had shown CD8+CD57+ cell expansion by flow cytometry. TCR beta VDJ and CDR3 were profiled, and genomic DNA was the template. From the reads, TCRdb called clonotypes with MiXCR, one entry per CDR3 protein. The sample records approximately 250,000 distinct CDR3 sequences, approximately 82% being singletons. The specimen was sorted CD4+, CD8+, or CD8+CD57+ T cells (not recorded which) from PBMCs. The receptors stem from a human donor with aplastic anemia.

About this clonotype itself: Germline is not matched at one junction end, which may reflect a read error. This chain joins TRBV7-8 and TRBJ2-3; 7 bases fit TRBD1. This CDR3 contains 15 residues. Germline CDR1 and CDR2: SGHVS and FQNEAQ. Written as DNA, the CDR3 is TGTGCCAGCAGCTTAGCGGGACAGAGCGAAGATAAGCAGTATTTT. Amino acids: CASSLAGQSEDKQYF.

The chain joins TRBV7-9 to TRBJ1-2; possible D gene TRBD1, 5 bases. This CDR3 is built from 16 residues. The germline gives CDR1 SEHNR, CDR2 FQNEAQ (reference sequence). With 2 bases removed from V and 6 bases from J, the gap between germline ends came to 19 bases. The CDR3 reads CASSLRDRGLANGYTF. The CDR3 nucleotides read TGTGCCAGCAGCTTACGGGATAGGGGCTTGGCCAATGGCTACACCTTC.

The chain employs TRBV7-9 and TRBJ2-5; TRBD2 is a possible D gene (6 bases). There are 15 residues in the CDR3. The germline V gene encodes CDR1 SEHNR and CDR2 FQNEAQ (reference sequence). Trimming cost V 5 bases and J 4 bases, with 17 bases left between them. CDR3 sequence (DNA): TGTGCCAGCAGCCCACAACAGAGGCGGGGAGAGACCCAGTACTTC. It encodes CASSPQQRRGETQYF.

In the case of this clonotype: This CDR3 fails to terminate in the conserved phenylalanine or tryptophan, so it likely reflects a read error. No DNA is shown, since the ends of the CDR3 on it are uncertain; the CDR3 is the one TCRdb lists. The chain uses TRBV10-3 and TRBJ1-2; no DNA check was done on the table's D call, TRBD1. The germline V gene encodes CDR1 ENHRY and CDR2 SYGVKD. The CDR3 numbers 15 amino acids, ends counted. CDR3 sequence reads: CAISWTGGASYGQNV.

V usage is TRBV7-9 and J usage is TRBJ1-2; D ambiguous. Germline CDR1 SEHNR, CDR2 FQNEAQ (reference sequence). Trimming left V 4 bases short and J 4 bases short, with 7 bases between. This CDR3 region has 12 residues. The CDR3 nucleotides are TGTGCCAGCAGCTCTCGGATCTATGGCTACACCTTC. It translates to CASSSRIYGYTF.

In this sample, this clonotype turned up a few times. Since the CDR3 does not end with the conserved phenylalanine or tryptophan, this likely comes from a read error. The DNA is omitted, as the CDR3 cannot be located on it reliably, and the CDR3 follows TCRdb's listing. V gene TRBV7-8 combines with J gene TRBJ2-3. A total of 13 residues make up the CDR3, ends included. Germline V gene lookup returns CDR1 SGHVS and CDR2 FQNEAQ. CDR3 residues: CASSLAGGDTTQY.

This clonotype was seen only once. The chain recombines TRBV20-1 with TRBJ1-1; D not resolved. Trimming took off 2 bases at V and 1 base at J, with 14 bases between the two ends. The germline gives CDR1 DFQATT, CDR2 SNEGSKA (reference sequence). The CDR3 is 15 residues long. The CDR3 sequence is CSARNRGTTNTEAFF. CDR3 in DNA: TGCAGTGCTAGAAATCGGGGAACAACGAACACTGAAGCTTTCTTT.

With regard to this clonotype: At one end, the junction sequence differs from germline, possibly due to a read error. This chain links TRBV15 with TRBJ2-7; no firm D call. Germline-derived CDR1 and CDR2 are LNHNV and YYDKDF (reference sequence). The CDR3 is 14 amino acids. The CDR3 is CATSGRSLADDQYF. The CDR3 DNA is TGTGCCACCAGCGGCCGGAGCCTGGCAGACGACCAGTACTTC. The entire variable domain, with the rest obtained from reference TRBV15 and TRBJ2-7, is as follows: DAMVIQNPRYQVTQFGKPVTLSCSQTLNHNVMYWYQQKSSQAPKLLFHYYDKDFNNEADTPDNFQSRRPNTSFCFLDIRSPGLGDTAMYLCATSGRSLADDQYFGPGTRLTVT.

Of note for this clonotype: The missing conserved phenylalanine or tryptophan at the end of this CDR3 makes a read error likely. The limits of the CDR3 on the DNA are not certain, so only TCRdb's listed CDR3 is given. This chain connects TRBV7-8 to TRBJ2-5; TRBD2, the D gene given by the table, was not confirmed from the DNA. A total of 12 residues make up the CDR3, ends included. The germline V gene encodes CDR1 SGHVS and CDR2 FQNEAQ. CDR3 residues: CARQLARETQNL.

A word on this clonotype: This CDR3 fails to terminate in the conserved phenylalanine or tryptophan, so it likely reflects a read error. The DNA is omitted, as the CDR3 cannot be located on it reliably, and the CDR3 follows TCRdb's listing. The gene calls are TRBV7-9 and TRBJ1-5; TRBD1 is the table's D call, not checked against the DNA. The CDR3 is 13 residues long, counting both termini. Per the germline V gene, CDR1 is SEHNR and CDR2 is FQNEAQ (reference sequence). CDR3 region: CASSLVPGELLLG.

The chain is built from TRBV7-3 and TRBJ2-5; D possibly corresponds to TRBD2 (5 bases). The CDR3 has 14 amino acids. CDR1 is SGHTA, CDR2 FQGTGA, per germline. Trimming left V 11 bases short and J 2 bases short, with 18 bases between. The CDR3 reads CAWRRQRLQETQYF. CDR3 sequence (DNA): TGTGCCTGGAGGAGACAACGGTTACAAGAGACCCAGTACTTC. The whole variable domain, filled in from reference TRBV7-3 and TRBJ2-5, reads GAGVSQTPSNKVTEKGKYVELRCDPISGHTALYWYRQSLGQGPEFLIYFQGTGAADDSGLPNDRFFAVRPEGSVSTLKIQRTERGDSAVYLCAWRRQRLQETQYFGPGTRLLVL.

V usage is TRBV7-2 and J usage is TRBJ2-1; the match to TRBD1 covers 7 bases. The germline V gene encodes CDR1 SGHTA and CDR2 FQGNSA. V gave up 1 base and J gave up 11 bases; unmatched junction bases: 17. CDR3 length: 17 amino acids. The CDR3, as DNA: TGTGCCAGCAGCTTAGGAGGGGGCGCCGCGGACTGCTACAAGCAGTTCTTC. It encodes CASSLGGGAADCYKQFF.

For this clonotype: This CDR3 fails to terminate in the conserved phenylalanine or tryptophan, so it likely reflects a read error. The DNA is omitted, as the CDR3 cannot be located on it reliably, and the CDR3 follows TCRdb's listing. This sequence joins TRBV7-6 and TRBJ2-7; no DNA check was done on the table's D call, TRBD1. Inclusive of both ends, the CDR3 amounts to 11 amino acids. Looked up from germline, CDR1 is SGHVS and CDR2 is FNYEAQ. The CDR3 here is CASSLVGVGTS.

This clonotype was seen only once. The chain couples TRBV24-1 to TRBJ2-7, with 8 bases lining up with TRBD2. The J call may be incorrect, as the DNA end agrees better with TRBJ2-1. Germline V gives CDR1 KGHDR, CDR2 SFDVKD. The CDR3 has 14 amino acids. CDR3 nucleotides: TGTGCCACCGGGACCAGCGGGAGTAGGTACGAGCAGTTCTTC. This translates into CATGTSGSRYEQFF.

V is TRBV7-2 and J is TRBJ2-3; maybe TRBD1 (6 bases). From germline, CDR1 is SGHTA and CDR2 FQGNSA. V gave up 1 base and J gave up 4 bases, with 15 bases separating them. The CDR3 has 16 amino acids. In nucleotides, the CDR3 is TGTGCCAGCAGCTTAGAGCAGGGGCGGGCGTCAGATACGCAGTATTTT. Translation gives CASSLEQGRASDTQYF. Full variable domain (outside the CDR3, taken from reference TRBV7-2 and TRBJ2-3): GAGVSQSPSNKVTEKGKDVELRCDPISGHTALYWYRQSLGQGLEFLIYFQGNSAPDKSGLPSDRFSAERTGGSVSTLTIQRTQQEDSAVYLCASSLEQGRASDTQYFGPGTRLTVL.

The chain combines TRBV7-8 with TRBJ2-1; D may correspond to TRBD1 or TRBD2 (5 bases each). Trimming took 6 bases from V and 10 from J, leaving 25 bases between them. The CDR3 sequence is 16 residues long. Germline V gene data show CDR1 as SGHVS and CDR2 as FQNEAQ. DNA of the CDR3: TGTGCCAGCAGGACACCGGGACGCGCGAACCGCGCCGAGCAGTTCTTC. This gives the protein CASRTPGRANRAEQFF.

There are a few counts of this clonotype. As the CDR3 is not closed by the conserved phenylalanine or tryptophan, this likely results from a read error. Because the CDR3's place on the DNA is in doubt, the DNA is left out and the CDR3 is given as listed by TCRdb. The genes are TRBV2 and TRBJ2-5; TRBD1 is taken as the D call from the table, unchecked against the DNA. The CDR3 is 15 amino acids long, termini counted. The germline CDR1 and CDR2 sequences are SNHLY and FYNNEI. The CDR3 region is CASSDGGIHEQFFEP.

This CDR3 is CASSWDRGATETQYTF. The CDR3 DNA follows: TGTGCCAGCAGCTGGGACAGGGGGGCCACAGAAACGCAGTACACCTTC. V gene TRBV7-4 combines with J gene TRBJ1-2; TRBD1 matches 11 bases. CDR1 and CDR2 (germline): SGHVT, SQSDAQ. The CDR3 loop spans 16 amino acids. V shed 4 bases and J 11 bases; nucleotides not matched to a gene: 15.

This clonotype was counted once. The CDR3 does not end in the conserved phenylalanine or tryptophan, so this is likely a read error. The DNA is left out, because the CDR3 cannot be placed on it with certainty; the CDR3 is given as TCRdb lists it. The chain carries TRBV7-8 and TRBJ2-5; no DNA check was done on the table's D call, TRBD2. CDR1 and CDR2 from the germline V gene are SGHVS and FQNEAQ. The CDR3 length equals 12 residues, ends included. The CDR3 region is CARHLGGGSGDL.

About this clonotype itself: Because it lacks the conserved phenylalanine or tryptophan at the end, this CDR3 is likely a read error. It is unclear where the CDR3 begins or ends on the DNA, so no DNA is shown, and the CDR3 is as TCRdb lists it. The chain combines TRBV9 with TRBJ2-3; TRBD1 was called by the table and not checked on the DNA. Germline CDR1 reads SGDLS; CDR2 reads YYNGEE. The CDR3 sequence runs 13 residues, both termini included. Here the CDR3 reads CASGDGGNIPHFV.

The rearrangement joins TRBV7-8 to TRBJ1-2; D is possibly TRBD1 (6 bases). V shed 5 bases and J shed 5 bases, with 12 bases lying between them. The CDR3 loop spans 13 amino acids. Germline CDR1 reads SGHVS; CDR2 reads FQNEAQ. The CDR3 DNA reads TGTGCCAGCAGCCCGACCAGGGGTTATGGCTACACCTTC. It codes for CASSPTRGYGYTF.

In regard to this clonotype: This is likely a read error, given that the CDR3 carries no conserved phenylalanine or tryptophan at its end. The DNA is left out, because the CDR3 cannot be placed on it with certainty; the CDR3 is given as TCRdb lists it. V and J are TRBV7-2 and TRBJ2-5; the DNA was not used to check the table's D call, TRBD1. The CDR3 totals 12 residues, both ends included. CDR1 and CDR2 from the germline V gene are SGHTA and FQGNSA. The CDR3 protein is CARRGARQTQDR.

V gene TRBV7-6 combines with J gene TRBJ1-5; TRBD1 is a possible D gene (6 bases). The V and J ends lost 5 bases and 14 bases respectively, with 31 bases between them. Germline CDR1 reads SGHVS; CDR2 reads FNYEAQ. The CDR3 sequence is 17 residues long. CDR3 DNA sequence: TGTGCCAGCAGCCAGGGGAGCGCCTCCGAGCAGTACTTCCCCGAGCATTTT. It specifies CASSQGSASEQYFPEHF. The whole variable domain, filled in from reference TRBV7-6 and TRBJ1-5, reads GAGVSQSPRYKVTKRGQDVALRCDPISGHVSLYWYRQALGQGPEFLTYFNYEAQQDKSGLPNDRFSAERPEGSISTLTIQRTEQRDSAMYRCASSQGSASEQYFPEHFGDGTRLSIL.

On this clonotype: Here the CDR3 omits its conserved ending phenylalanine or tryptophan, so a read error is the likely source. The DNA is left out, because the CDR3 cannot be placed on it with certainty; the CDR3 is given as TCRdb lists it. V and J are TRBV15 and TRBJ2-5. Germline loops: CDR1 LNHNV, CDR2 YYDKDF (reference sequence). The CDR3 numbers 18 amino acids, ends counted. The CDR3 spells CATSRAGQEETQYDTPGI.

This clonotype came up once. At one end, the junction sequence differs from germline, possibly due to a read error. The chain carries TRBV2 and TRBJ2-5; maybe TRBD1 (6 bases). The CDR3 is 14 amino acids. In germline, CDR1 is SNHLY, CDR2 FYNNEI. The chain's CDR3 is CASGGGSEPGEQYF. The CDR3 nucleotides read TGTGCCAGCGGCGGTGGCAGCGAGCCAGGGGAGCAGTATTTC.

With respect to this clonotype: The CDR3 end shows no conserved phenylalanine or tryptophan, and so a read error is likely. The limits of the CDR3 on the DNA are not certain, so only TCRdb's listed CDR3 is given. The chain joins TRBV7-9 to TRBJ2-3; the D call TRBD1 from the table was never checked on the DNA. Germline V lookup: CDR1 SEHNR, CDR2 FQNEAQ (reference sequence). The CDR3 has 13 amino acids, counting both end residues. The CDR3 loop is CASSVVPGELHFG.

For this clonotype: The conserved phenylalanine or tryptophan normally closing the CDR3 is absent here, so this likely arose from a read error. The DNA is left out, because the CDR3 cannot be placed on it with certainty; the CDR3 is given as TCRdb lists it. The CDR3 here is CASSYRGSHEQVY. The chain links TRBV7-9 to TRBJ2-1. The CDR3 comprises 13 residues, both ends counted. Germline-derived CDR1 and CDR2 are SEHNR and FQNEAQ (reference sequence).

The gene calls are TRBV19 and TRBJ1-5, with D hard to call. The CDR3 contains 12 residues. In germline, CDR1 is LNHDA, CDR2 SQIVND (reference sequence). Trimming shortened V by 4 bases and J by 6 bases, and 7 bases separated the two germline ends. The CDR3 loop is CASSNLGQPQHF. In nucleotides, the CDR3 is TGTGCCAGTAGTAACCTGGGTCAGCCCCAGCATTTT.

The chain joins TRBV7-8 to TRBJ2-7; the D gene is possibly TRBD2 (6 bases). Germline CDR1 and CDR2: SGHVS and FQNEAQ. The length of the CDR3 is 18 residues. V lost 3 bases, J lost 4 bases, and 25 bases lay in between. CDR3 sequence (DNA): TGTGCCAGCAGCTTTCCGGGAGATCCCGCAGCCCATTATTACGAGCAGTACGTC. It is translated as CASSFPGDPAAHYYEQYV.

The chain has TRBV11-3 and TRBJ2-1; 10 nucleotides line up with TRBD1. The J segment lost 13 bases and the V segment lost 4 bases, leaving 16 bases of the junction unmatched. The CDR3 is made up of 16 amino acids. Germline lookup yields CDR1 SGHNT and CDR2 YENEEA. CDR3 DNA sequence: TGTGCCAGCAGCTCAATCGACAGGGGGCGCAGGGAAAACCAGTTCTTC. Protein: CASSSIDRGRRENQFF.

The CDR3 is CASSQSSGGFFNEQFF. CDR3 nucleotide sequence: TGTGCCAGCAGTCAGTCTAGTGGGGGGTTTTTCAATGAGCAGTTCTTC. The rearrangement uses TRBV2 and TRBJ2-1, with D possibly TRBD2 on 6 matching bases. The CDR3 has 16 residues. V lost 5 bases to trimming and J lost 6 bases, with 20 bases between them. Germline CDR1 reads SNHLY; CDR2 reads FYNNEI. Supplemented by reference TRBV2 and TRBJ2-1, the full variable domain reads EPEVTQTPSHQVTQMGQEVILRCVPISNHLYFYWYRQILGQKVEFLVSFYNNEISEKSEIFDDQFSVERPDGSNFTLKIRSTKLEDSAMYFCASSQSSGGFFNEQFFGPGTRLTVL.

In DNA, the CDR3 is TGTGCCAGCAGTGGGGTGGGGGGGGGCTCCACTGAGCAGTACTTC. Encoded protein: CASSGVGGGSTEQYF. The V call is TRBV9, the J call TRBJ2-7, with D perhaps TRBD2 (7 bases). CDR3 length: 15 amino acids. In germline, CDR1 is SGDLS, CDR2 YYNGEE. Trimming stripped 5 bases from V and 7 bases from J, with 22 bases between. The variable domain in full, completed from reference TRBV9 and TRBJ2-7, reads DSGVTQTPKHLITATGQRVTLRCSPRSGDLSVYWYQQSLDQGLQFLIQYYNGEERAKGNILERFSAQQFPDLHSELNLSSLELGDSALYFCASSGVGGGSTEQYFGPGTRLTVT.